This T cell receptor beta chain emerged from a study of cytomegalovirus exposure and HLA in healthy donors. General study points: In a later analysis, HLA-C alleles had the fewest associated TCRs, DRB1 alleles the most.

The CDR3 totals 14 residues. V dropped 3 bases and J dropped 8 bases, with 16 bases sitting between them. CDR1 MNHNY and CDR2 SVGAGI come from the germline V gene (reference sequence). Remarks on this clone: Its target is not known.

This PCR relied on a set of 60 Vbeta primers and 13 Jbeta primers. Per the original data handling: The count from a later analysis was 60 million to 85 million unique TCR beta chains, around 10 million of them shared. Clones were sequenced by immunoSEQ multiplex PCR, and TCRdb holds only the in-frame ones, with some missing. That table furnishes V, J and clone size, whereas the DNA furnished D and trimming. The sample gives about 160,000 clones, around four fifths of which show up once; around 1.3% is in the top ten. Sequenced: PBMCs. This chain uses TRBV6-6 with TRBJ1-2; D perhaps matches TRBD1 (5 bases). The sequence was obtained from a woman aged 25 to 39 in good health and CMV-seronegative. The CDR3 region is CASSYWGTPWGYTF. The CDR3 DNA follows: TGTGCCAGCAGTTATTGGGGCACCCCTTGGGGCTACACCTTC.